One T cell receptor beta chain is described in this entry. Amplification used 60 Vbeta primers and 13 Jbeta primers. Using immunoSEQ multiplex PCR, the repertoire was profiled, and TCRdb retains in-frame clones only, with some absent. The repertoire has roughly 80,000 clones, approximately 78% of them found once; the top ten carry around 3.6%. The V gene's germline CDR1 is SGHRS and CDR2 YFSETQ. The length of the CDR3 is 17 residues. Unmatched junction bases numbered 7, after V lost 4 bases and J lost 0 bases. The entry originates in a study of cytomegalovirus exposure and HLA in healthy donors. Material for sequencing was PBMCs. The rearrangement uses TRBV5-1 and TRBJ2-1, with 10 bases lining up with TRBD2. The sequence derives from a man aged 35-49 years in good health and CMV-seronegative. This CDR3 is CASSPLAGASSYNEQFF. The CDR3 DNA sequence: TGCGCCAGCAGCCCCCTAGCGGGGGCTAGCTCCTACAATGAGCAGTTCTTC.